Listed below are T cell receptor beta chains from one sample, sequenced in a study of vaccination effects on CD4 cells after COVID-19. No antigen has been assigned to these receptors. The method was immunoSEQ multiplex PCR; TCRdb's version includes in-frame clones alone and lacks a portion of them. The data contain over 7,500 clones, about four fifths of them seen just once; the ten biggest clones take up about 12%. Sequenced here: CD4+ T cells from PBMCs cultured with HCoV-229E spike peptides, sampled before COVID-19 vaccination. Every receptor here comes from a human donor who received a COVID-19 vaccine. CDR3s include the opening cysteine and the closing phenylalanine or tryptophan. Fields, in order: clone size, J gene, V gene, D gene, CDR3 DNA, CDR3 protein. A D gene is named only where the DNA matches it firmly. The listing skips clone size in some rows; elsewhere it reads once, few, many or a size class.

NA TRBJ1-2 TRBV12-3/TRBV12-4 TRBD1 TGTGCCAGCAGTTTAGGGGACAGGGGGCGCTACACCTTC CASSLGDRGRYTF
NA TRBJ2-1 TRBV7-9 NA TGTGCCAGCAGCTTAGCAAATCAAGGGAGGAAGAATGAGCAGTTCTTC CASSLANQGRKNEQFF
once TRBJ2-5 TRBV4-2 TRBD2 TGTGCCAGCAGCCAAGATTTGGGGGCTAGCGGGACGGAGACCCAGTACTTC CASSQDLGASGTETQYF
few TRBJ1-5 TRBV27 NA TGTGCCAGCAGTCCGACCCGGACGGTTCGAAATCAGCCCCAGCATTTT CASSPTRTVRNQPQHF
NA TRBJ2-2 TRBV9 NA TGTGCCAGCAGCGTAGGTCTCGCGAACACCGGGGAGCTGTTTTTT CASSVGLANTGELFF
NA TRBJ2-3 TRBV11-2 NA TGTGCCAGCAGCTTAGATTCACCCCATAGGGCGGACGAAAGCACAGATACGCAGTATTTT CASSLDSPHRADESTDTQYF
NA TRBJ2-3 TRBV5-1 NA TGCGCCAGCAGCAAAGGTGGTACAGAAGATACGCAGTATTTT CASSKGGTEDTQYF
NA TRBJ1-1 TRBV11-3 TRBD1 TGTGCCAGCAGCTTGGCCCTGGACAGGGCGAACACTGAAGCTTTCTTT CASSLALDRANTEAFF
NA TRBJ2-2 TRBV3-1/TRBV3-2 NA TGTGCCAGCAGCCGAGACACTAACACCGGGGAGCTGTTTTTT CASSRDTNTGELFF
few TRBJ2-3 TRBV9 NA TGTGCCAGCAGCGTACTTGTCGGGGTTAACACAGATACGCAGTATTTT CASSVLVGVNTDTQYF
few TRBJ2-4 TRBV11-2 NA TGTGCCAGCAGCCTCGAAAGAAACATTCAGTACTTC CASSLERNIQYF
NA TRBJ2-7 TRBV19 TRBD2 TGTGCCAGTAGTATAGCCCCGTCTAGCGGGATCTCCTACGAGCAGTACTTC CASSIAPSSGISYEQYF
NA TRBJ2-7 TRBV27 TRBD2 TGTGCCAGCAGTCCACTAGCGGGGGCCTACGAGCAGTACTTC CASSPLAGAYEQYF
NA TRBJ1-5 TRBV6-5 NA TGTGCCAGCAGTTACTCAGGGTCGGGCAATCAGCCCCAGCATTTT CASSYSGSGNQPQHF
NA TRBJ2-1 TRBV18 TRBD2 TGTGCCAGCTCACCGGGACTAGCGGCCGCCAATGAGCAGTTCTTC CASSPGLAAANEQFF
NA TRBJ2-1 TRBV13 TRBD2 TGTGCCAGCAGCCGACTAGCGGGATTGAGGAATGAGCAGTTCTTC CASSRLAGLRNEQFF
NA TRBJ2-3 TRBV30 NA TGTGCCCGAGGGTCGGGCTTCAGCGGGACAGATACGCAGTATTTT CARGSGFSGTDTQYF
NA TRBJ2-7 TRBV3-1/TRBV3-2 NA TGTGCCAGCAGCCAAGAAGGGAGCTCCTACGAGCAGTACTTC CASSQEGSSYEQYF
NA TRBJ1-4 TRBV18 NA TGTGCCAGCTCACTCACTCTGGCCGTAGAGGGTGAAAAACTGTTTTTT CASSLTLAVEGEKLFF
NA TRBJ1-6 TRBV3-1/TRBV3-2 NA TGTGCCAGCAGCCAAGGTTTAGGGCTCGGTTCACCCCTCCACTTT CASSQGLGLGSPLHF
NA TRBJ2-7 TRBV19 NA TGTGCCAGTAGTATAGAAGGAGGGAAGCAGTACTTC CASSIEGGKQYF
once TRBJ2-1 TRBV5-6 NA TGTGCCAGCAGCTTACGAACCTACAATGAGCAGTTCTTC CASSLRTYNEQFF